This T cell receptor beta chain came from a study of T cell repertoires in aging, cancer and after chemotherapy. The V gene's germline CDR1 is KGHSH and CDR2 LQKENI. J gave up 6 bases and V 3 bases, and 17 bases lay outside the gene matches. This CDR3 comprises 18 residues. TRB rearrangements spanning V, D and J were amplified using mixed TRB-A/B primers. TCRdb re-called the multiplex PCR reads through MiXCR, storing one row per CDR3 protein. The data show approximately 11,000 distinct CDR3 sequences, 30% seen once. Amplification of TCR beta used genomic DNA extracted from peripheral blood. V and J are TRBV18 and TRBJ2-7, with 10 bases lining up with TRBD1. The clonotype comes from a human donor in good health. The sequenced sample was blood. CDR3 coding DNA: TGTGCCAGCTCACCGCGAAACAGTTTCGGGACAGGGGTAAGCGAGCAGTACTTC. It translates to CASSPRNSFGTGVSEQYF.